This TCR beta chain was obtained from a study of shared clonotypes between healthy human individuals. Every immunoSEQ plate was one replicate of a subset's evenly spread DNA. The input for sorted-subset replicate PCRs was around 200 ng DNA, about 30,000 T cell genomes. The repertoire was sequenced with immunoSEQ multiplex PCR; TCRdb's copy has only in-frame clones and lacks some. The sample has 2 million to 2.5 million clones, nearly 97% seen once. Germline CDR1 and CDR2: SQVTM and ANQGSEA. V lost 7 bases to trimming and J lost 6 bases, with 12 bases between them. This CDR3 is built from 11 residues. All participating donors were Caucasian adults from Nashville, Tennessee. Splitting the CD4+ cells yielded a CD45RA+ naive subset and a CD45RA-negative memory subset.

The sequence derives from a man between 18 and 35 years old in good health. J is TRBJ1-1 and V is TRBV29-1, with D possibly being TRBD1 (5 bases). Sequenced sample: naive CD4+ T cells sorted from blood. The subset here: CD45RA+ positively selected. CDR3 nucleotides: TGCAGCGCGGGGGGAGGGGCTGAAGCTTTCTTT. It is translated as CSAGGGAEAFF.